Listed below are T cell receptor beta chains from one sample, sequenced in a study of CD4+ T cells in melanoma. Repertoires were generated with immunoSEQ multiplex PCR, while TCRdb's copy carries only in-frame clones and drops some. The data contain 9,000 to 13,000 clones, roughly two thirds of them singletons. Material for sequencing was cells from a culture (not recorded whether cultured in vitro). These TCRs come from a human donor with melanoma. The CDR3 runs from the conserved cysteine through the conserved F or W. Each record gives: J gene, V gene, CDR3 protein.

j_gene: TRBJ1-2; v_gene: TRBV6-1; CDR3aa: CASRRTGGNYGYTF
j_gene: TRBJ1-4; v_gene: TRBV25-1; CDR3aa: CASSESGGNEKLFF
j_gene: TRBJ2-1; v_gene: TRBV7-8; CDR3aa: CASSESAGAPYNEQFF
j_gene: TRBJ1-3; v_gene: TRBV25-1; CDR3aa: CASTELSGNTIYF
j_gene: TRBJ1-2; v_gene: TRBV18; CDR3aa: CASSPGQDYGYTF
j_gene: TRBJ2-7; v_gene: TRBV5-1; CDR3aa: CASGHRGDGYEQYF
j_gene: TRBJ2-2; v_gene: TRBV7-9; CDR3aa: CASSFGGGAFTGELFF
j_gene: TRBJ2-7; v_gene: TRBV11-2; CDR3aa: CASSLRSGQQYF
j_gene: TRBJ1-1; v_gene: TRBV4-1; CDR3aa: CASRIRVWSENTEAFF
j_gene: TRBJ1-6; v_gene: TRBV19; CDR3aa: CASSIRVSNSPLHF
j_gene: TRBJ2-2; v_gene: TRBV5-6; CDR3aa: CASSQQGAGGELFF
j_gene: TRBJ2-2; v_gene: TRBV7-3; CDR3aa: CASSSTGFRATGELFF
j_gene: TRBJ1-1; v_gene: TRBV7-6; CDR3aa: CASSRGTARNTEAFF
j_gene: TRBJ2-3; v_gene: TRBV7-3; CDR3aa: CASSLTREDTQYF
j_gene: TRBJ2-7; v_gene: TRBV11-2; CDR3aa: CASSSGTGGPYEQYF
j_gene: TRBJ1-2; v_gene: TRBV7-8; CDR3aa: CASSLETADYGYTF
j_gene: TRBJ2-5; v_gene: TRBV2; CDR3aa: CASSEALQGQGRLEETQYF
j_gene: TRBJ1-1; v_gene: TRBV5-4; CDR3aa: CASSAQGRNTEAFF
j_gene: TRBJ2-3; v_gene: TRBV5-8; CDR3aa: CASSQPGLAGGRDTQYF
j_gene: TRBJ2-3; v_gene: TRBV15; CDR3aa: CATRGGLAGALGGGTQYF
j_gene: TRBJ2-3; v_gene: TRBV5-1; CDR3aa: CASSGQGGTDTQYF
j_gene: TRBJ1-2; v_gene: TRBV30; CDR3aa: CAWSRTARNYGYTF
j_gene: TRBJ2-2; v_gene: TRBV6-1; CDR3aa: CASSRGGSNTGELFF